These T cell receptor beta chains were read from a single sample in a study of identical twins. TCRdb redid the calling of the 5' RACE reads with MiXCR, one entry per CDR3 protein. The sample includes about 890,000 distinct CDR3 sequences, approximately 13% of them seen just once. The data also belong to a second study, concerning yellow fever vaccine responses in identical twins.

Sequencing was carried out using PBMCs. The receptors derive from a woman between 18 and 29 years old in good health. The CDR3 runs from the conserved cysteine through the conserved F or W. Fields, in order: J gene, D gene, clone size, V gene, CDR3 DNA, CDR3 protein. A D gene is named only where the DNA matches it firmly. The size field is filled for only some rows; it gives once, few, many or a size class.

TRBJ1-5 | . | . | TRBV5-1 | TGCGCCAGCAGCACGCCCGGACGTCAAAATCAGCCCCAGCATTTT | CASSTPGRQNQPQHF
TRBJ2-1 | . | few | TRBV4-1 | TGCGCCAGCAGCCACCCCCAGGGGGGGGTCAAAGCCGATGAGCAGTTCTTC | CASSHPQGGVKADEQFF
TRBJ1-4 | . | . | TRBV9 | TGTGCCAGCAGCGTAGACCCTACGAGGGAAAAACTGTTTTTT | CASSVDPTREKLFF
TRBJ2-7 | . | few | TRBV12-3/TRBV12-4 | TGTGCCAGCAGTTTGGGGGAGTTCGACGAGCAGTACTTC | CASSLGEFDEQYF
TRBJ2-5 | . | few | TRBV28 | TGTGCCAGCAGGGGGGCAGACCAAGAGACCCAGTACTTC | CASRGADQETQYF
TRBJ2-5 | . | many | TRBV2 | TGTGCCAGCAGTGAAGTGGCGGAGACCCAGTACTTC | CASSEVAETQYF
TRBJ2-2 | . | few | TRBV5-3 | TGTGCCAGCAACCATGGCCAGCAGACGAACACCGGGGAGCTGTTTTTT | CASNHGQQTNTGELFF
TRBJ2-1 | TRBD2 | many | TRBV27 | TGTGCCAGCAGTGGACTAGCCGCTGGCAATGAGCAGTTCTTC | CASSGLAAGNEQFF
TRBJ2-4 | . | . | TRBV13 | TGTGCCAGCAGCTTAAACATCGGGGAAAACATTCAGTACTTC | CASSLNIGENIQYF
TRBJ2-7 | . | few | TRBV3-1 | TGTGCCAGCAGCCAAGCACCCTCACCGAACTACGAGCAGTACTTC | CASSQAPSPNYEQYF
TRBJ2-2 | . | few | TRBV20-1 | TGCTGTGCTCATACCCGACAGGCAAGAGGTACCGGGGAGCTGTTTTTT | CCAHTRQARGTGELFF
TRBJ2-5 | TRBD2 | few | TRBV4-1 | TGCGCCAGCAGCCAAGCCGGGACTATACGGGAGACCCAGTACTTC | CASSQAGTIRETQYF
TRBJ2-1 | TRBD2 | many | TRBV28 | TGTGCCAGCAGAGCGGGAGGGCTCCATGAGCAGTTCTTC | CASRAGGLHEQFF
TRBJ1-6 | . | . | TRBV6-1 | TGTGCCAGCAGTGGGCTTCCGAGAAATTCACCCCTCCACTTT | CASSGLPRNSPLHF
TRBJ1-1 | . | few | TRBV9 | TGTGCCAGCAGCGTGCAAGTCCGAGCTGAAGCTTTCTTT | CASSVQVRAEAFF
TRBJ2-3 | . | . | TRBV6-5 | TGTGCCAGCAGTTACACGCCAGATTGGGATACGCAGTATTTT | CASSYTPDWDTQYF
TRBJ2-1 | . | . | TRBV12-1 | TGTGCCAGCAGTCCTACTGCGGCCCTCGACAATGAGCAGTTCTTC | CASSPTAALDNEQFF
TRBJ2-7 | . | few | TRBV29-1 | TGCAGCGTTGAATTTGGCGGTTCCTACGAGCAGTACTTC | CSVEFGGSYEQYF
TRBJ2-5 | . | . | TRBV10-3 | TGTGCCATCAGAGGGGGAGTAGCGATAGAGACCCAGTACTTC | CAIRGGVAIETQYF
TRBJ1-1 | TRBD1 | . | TRBV12-3/TRBV12-4 | TGTGCCAGCGGACAGGGGTACACTCTTCCGGCTTTCTTT | CASGQGYTLPAFF
TRBJ1-2 | . | few | TRBV29-1 | TGCAGCGTTGGACAGTCTAACTATGGCTACACCTTC | CSVGQSNYGYTF
TRBJ1-1 | TRBD1 | few | TRBV12-3/TRBV12-4 | TGTGCCAGCAACGGTGGGACAGGAGGCACTGAAGCTTTCTTT | CASNGGTGGTEAFF
TRBJ1-1 | TRBD1 | . | TRBV25-1 | TGTGCCAGCATCACCGGGACAGGTGCCACTGAAGCTTTCTTT | CASITGTGATEAFF
TRBJ2-2 | . | . | TRBV6-1 | TGTGCCATTTGGCCGGGCCTTAGGGCCGGGGAGCTGTTTTTT | CAIWPGLRAGELFF
TRBJ2-3 | TRBD2 | . | TRBV20-1 | TGCAGTGCTAGAAGTGGCGGGAGTACTAGCACAGATACGCAGTATTTT | CSARSGGSTSTDTQYF
TRBJ1-1 | . | . | TRBV6-6 | TGTGCCAGCAGAACCGATTCCACTGAAGCTTTCTTT | CASRTDSTEAFF
TRBJ2-3 | TRBD2 | few | TRBV20-1 | TGCAGTGCTAGATCCAGCGGGGGGCGTAGGGGCACAGATACGCAGTATTTT | CSARSSGGRRGTDTQYF
TRBJ1-5 | . | few | TRBV27 | TGTGCCAGCAGTTTTTCCGGGAGAGCGAGCAATCAGCCCCAGCATTTT | CASSFSGRASNQPQHF
TRBJ2-2 | . | . | TRBV9 | TGTGCCAGCAGCGTAGTTAGTACCCCTCTAGCCGGGGAGCTGTTTTTT | CASSVVSTPLAGELFF
TRBJ1-1 | . | . | TRBV15 | TGTGCCACCAGCAGAGATCAAGTGGTTACATTCACTGAAGCTTTCTTT | CATSRDQVVTFTEAFF
TRBJ1-6 | . | few | TRBV5-1 | TGCGCCAGCAGCTTGGTTTGGACAGCGGATAATTCACCCCTCCACTTT | CASSLVWTADNSPLHF
TRBJ2-2 | TRBD1 | . | TRBV2 | TGTGCCAACAGGGGCGATTGGAACACCGGGGAGCTGTTTTTT | CANRGDWNTGELFF